The next 10 T cell receptor beta chains were all read from a single sample in a study of blood T cell repertoires in COVID-19. Here immunoSEQ multiplex PCR was the method, and the copy in TCRdb shows in-frame clones only, minus some. The data contain 250,000 to 300,000 clones, roughly 91% of them singletons. Input material: PBMCs or T cells enriched from blood (not recorded which). The receptors derive from a woman aged 60-75 years who had recovered from COVID-19.

The chain's CDR3 is CASSYSISLETEAFF. Written as DNA, the CDR3 is TGTGCCAGCAGTTACTCGATTTCTCTGGAGACTGAAGCTTTCTTT. The chain combines TRBV6-5 with TRBJ1-1; unclear D gene. Trimming stripped 0 bases from V and 5 bases from J, with 13 bases between. From germline, CDR1 is MNHEY and CDR2 SVGAGI. This CDR3 contains 15 residues.

The chain combines TRBV27 with TRBJ2-1; possibly TRBD2 for D (5 bases). CDR3 length: 13 amino acids. Germline-derived CDR1 and CDR2 are MNHEY and SMNVEV (reference sequence). Between the trimmed V and J ends, which lost 2 bases and 10 bases, there was a span of 12 bases. The CDR3 spells CASSLHAGYEQFF. The CDR3 region has the DNA TGTGCCAGCAGTTTACATGCGGGCTACGAGCAGTTCTTC.

The chain combines TRBV7-9 with TRBJ2-1; 10 nucleotides line up with TRBD2. The V segment lost 2 bases and the J segment 7 bases; nucleotides outside the gene matches: 5. Germline loops: CDR1 SEHNR, CDR2 FQNEAQ (reference sequence). This CDR3 region has 15 residues. The CDR3 sequence: CASSLTSGVGNEQFF. The CDR3 DNA is TGTGCCAGCAGCTTAACTAGCGGGGTGGGGAATGAGCAGTTCTTC.

The rearrangement uses TRBV30 and TRBJ1-5; D is perhaps TRBD1 (6 bases). This CDR3 comprises 14 residues. Trimming took 4 bases from V and 5 from J, leaving 15 bases between them. Germline CDR1 GTSNPN, CDR2 SVGIG (reference sequence). CDR3 nucleotide sequence: TGTGCCTGGAAAGCCACAGGGCCTTATCAGCCCCAGCATTTT. The encoded protein is CAWKATGPYQPQHF.

This chain joins TRBV4-1 and TRBJ2-1; no definite D call. This CDR3 is built from 13 residues. Germline V gives CDR1 MGHRA, CDR2 YSYEKL. Trimming shortened V by 4 bases and J by 3 bases, and 7 bases separated the two germline ends. CDR3 DNA: TGCGCCAGCAGCCTTCGGAGCTACAATGAGCAGTTCTTC. This sequence encodes CASSLRSYNEQFF.

This rearrangement joins TRBV7-9 to TRBJ1-2; D is unclear. This CDR3 spans 13 amino acids. V shed 2 bases and J shed 8 bases, with 12 bases lying between them. CDR1 is SEHNR, CDR2 FQNEAQ, per germline (reference sequence). CDR3 in DNA: TGTGCCAGCAGCTTAATCCGGGGAGGGGGCTACACCTTC. Protein product: CASSLIRGGGYTF.

The chain has TRBV24-1 and TRBJ2-5; 10 bases are a match to TRBD1. The CDR3 has 15 amino acids. CDR1 KGHDR and CDR2 SFDVKD come from the germline V gene. The trim removed 6 bases at V and 5 bases at J, leaving 8 bases unmatched. Here the CDR3 reads CATSPGQGVMETQYF. The CDR3 DNA follows: TGTGCCACCAGTCCAGGACAGGGGGTTATGGAGACCCAGTACTTC.

A few counts support this clone. The rearrangement links TRBV2 to TRBJ2-1; tentative D call: TRBD2 (6 bases). Germline assignment: CDR1 SNHLY and CDR2 FYNNEI. Deletions cut 7 bases from V and 9 bases from J, with 19 bases between. This CDR3 is built from 14 residues. CDR3 residues: CASKRDSALTEQFF. As DNA, the CDR3 is TGTGCCAGCAAACGGGACTCCGCGTTGACTGAGCAGTTCTTC.

This chain joins TRBV24-1 and TRBJ2-1, with D uncertain. The germline V gene has CDR1 KGHDR and CDR2 SFDVKD. The V end was cut by 1 base, the J end by 8 bases, with 11 bases between. The CDR3 has 14 residues. CDR3 amino acids: CATSDFSAPHEQFF. DNA of the CDR3: TGTGCCACCAGTGATTTTAGTGCCCCTCATGAGCAGTTCTTC.

This chain joins TRBV2 and TRBJ2-3; 7 bases fit TRBD1. Trimming removed 6 bases from V and 1 base from J; junction bases left unmatched: 7. Germline V gene sequence: CDR1 SNHLY, CDR2 FYNNEI. This CDR3 has 15 residues. CDR3: CASRANRGGTDTQYF. As DNA, the CDR3 is TGTGCCAGCAGGGCCAACAGGGGTGGCACAGATACGCAGTATTTT.